Listed here are 32 T cell receptor beta chains from one sample, sequenced in a study of cytomegalovirus exposure and HLA in healthy donors. The PCR contained 60 Vbeta and 13 Jbeta primers. Method: immunoSEQ multiplex PCR; TCRdb's copy keeps in-frame clones and lacks some. The sample carries 100,000 or so clones, about 80% recorded once. Sequencing input: PBMCs. These receptor sequences come from a woman aged 40 to 50 in good health and CMV-seropositive.

This clone appeared once. The chain couples TRBV18 to TRBJ1-2; TRBD1 aligns across 8 bases. The V gene's germline CDR1 is KGHSH and CDR2 LQKENI. J was trimmed by 6 bases and V by 4 bases; bases with no gene match: 7. This CDR3 region has 14 residues. CDR3 loop: CASSQGQVPDGYTF. CDR3 bases: TGTGCCAGCTCACAGGGACAGGTCCCTGATGGCTACACCTTC.

This clone has just one count. The V gene is TRBV6-4, the J gene TRBJ1-1, with 11 nucleotides matching TRBD1. The germline gives CDR1 MRHNA, CDR2 SNTAGT. V was pared by 4 bases and J by 4 bases, with 14 bases of the junction left unmatched. The CDR3 extends over 18 amino acids. CDR3 nucleotide sequence: TGTGCCAGCAGTGTGCATCCACCGGACAGGGGGCGGGGCACTGAAGCTTTCTTT. Translation gives CASSVHPPDRGRGTEAFF.

V and J are TRBV6-5 and TRBJ1-5, with 7 positions matching TRBD1. The junction had 12 bases not matched to a gene; V was cut back by 4 bases and J by 9 bases. The CDR3 sequence is 15 residues long. Per the germline V gene, CDR1 is MNHEY and CDR2 is SVGAGI. CDR3 residues: CASSSVNRGQGPQHF. CDR3 DNA: TGTGCCAGCAGTTCCGTTAACAGGGGCCAGGGGCCCCAGCATTTT.

The gene calls are TRBV5-1 and TRBJ1-1; a weak D match, TRBD1 (5 bases). Germline V gene data show CDR1 as SGHRS and CDR2 as YFSETQ. V dropped 7 bases and J dropped 1 base, with 20 bases sitting between them. The CDR3 consists of 16 residues. The CDR3 loop reads CASQPSRGLGNTEAFF. The DNA for the CDR3 is TGCGCCAGCCAACCATCGAGGGGACTTGGGAACACTGAAGCTTTCTTT.

The V gene is TRBV5-1, the J gene TRBJ2-2; 8 bases fit TRBD1. The CDR3 has 16 amino acids. V shed 4 bases and J 5 bases; nucleotides not matched to a gene: 10. Germline V CDR1 and CDR2: SGHRS, YFSETQ. Written as DNA, the CDR3 is TGCGCCAGCAGCCCAGATGGACAGGGAAGTACCGGGGAGCTGTTTTTT. It yields the protein CASSPDGQGSTGELFF.

This clone occurred once. The genes are TRBV2 and TRBJ2-7, with 10 bases aligning to TRBD2. V lost 2 bases, J lost 4 bases, and 2 bases stayed unmatched. CDR3 length equals 14 residues. CDR1 and CDR2 (germline): SNHLY, FYNNEI. Written as DNA, the CDR3 is TGTGCCAGCAGTGAACTAGCGGGGGTATACGAGCAGTACTTC. Its translation: CASSELAGVYEQYF.

The genes are TRBV7-2 and TRBJ2-3; TRBD2 agrees at 7 bases. Trimming cost V 6 bases and J 5 bases; bases outside gene matches: 5. Looked up from germline, CDR1 is SGHTA and CDR2 is FQGNSA. The CDR3 contains 13 residues. The CDR3 loop reads CASSVWEGDTQYF. The CDR3 nucleotides are TGTGCCAGCAGTGTGTGGGAGGGAGATACGCAGTATTTT.

V is TRBV28 and J is TRBJ2-7; TRBD1 aligns across 7 bases. Germline loops: CDR1 MDHEN, CDR2 SYDVKM. The CDR3 spans 14 residues. V was pared by 3 bases and J by 4 bases, with 6 bases of the junction left unmatched. The CDR3 here is CASSFQQGRYEQYF. CDR3 coding DNA: TGTGCCAGCAGTTTCCAACAGGGGCGATACGAGCAGTACTTC.

The chain is built from TRBV6-1 and TRBJ1-4, with 7 bases lining up with TRBD1. V gave up 11 bases and J gave up 0 bases; unmatched junction bases: 9. The CDR3 sequence is 15 residues long. From germline, CDR1 is MNHNS and CDR2 SASEGT. CDR3 DNA sequence: TGTGCCCATATGTCAGGGGGGACAACTAATGAAAAACTGTTTTTT. Translation: CAHMSGGTTNEKLFF.

This sequence joins TRBV18 and TRBJ1-1, with D possibly TRBD1 on 5 matching bases. The CDR3 runs to 17 residues. With 4 bases removed from V and 4 bases from J, the gap between germline ends came to 22 bases. The germline CDR1 and CDR2 sequences are KGHSH and LQKENI. The CDR3, as DNA: TGTGCCAGCTCACTCTCCCTCGCCAGGGCACAACCCACTGAAGCTTTCTTT. This gives the protein CASSLSLARAQPTEAFF.

In this sample, this clone turned up a few times. The V and J genes are TRBV4-1 and TRBJ2-3; perhaps TRBD2 as D (5 bases). The germline V gene encodes CDR1 MGHRA and CDR2 YSYEKL. The CDR3 length is 15 residues. V lost 1 base, J lost 4 bases, and 12 bases lay in between. The CDR3 is CASSQAPRAPDTQYF. CDR3 sequence (DNA): TGCGCCAGCAGCCAAGCACCGAGGGCCCCAGATACGCAGTATTTT.

The chain has TRBV5-6 and TRBJ2-7; 9 bases are a match to TRBD1. This CDR3 has 13 amino acids. The germline V gene has CDR1 SGHDT and CDR2 YYEEEE. The trim removed 4 bases at V and 8 bases at J, leaving 7 bases unmatched. CDR3: CASSPWTGAKQYF. The CDR3, as DNA: TGTGCCAGCAGCCCTTGGACAGGGGCAAAGCAGTACTTC.

This rearrangement joins TRBV10-3 to TRBJ1-2, with a possible D match to TRBD1 (6 bases). In germline, CDR1 is ENHRY, CDR2 SYGVKD. The CDR3 runs to 14 residues. V lost 6 bases and J lost 8, with 19 bases in between. The CDR3 spells CAIRAAGVLRGYTF. The CDR3 DNA follows: TGTGCCATCAGAGCCGCAGGGGTTCTGCGGGGCTACACCTTC.

The J gene is TRBJ1-1, the V gene TRBV19; D remains unclear. CDR3 size: 14 residues. Looked up from germline, CDR1 is LNHDA and CDR2 is SQIVND (reference sequence). Trimming pared 3 bases from V and 1 base from J, leaving 9 bases between. The DNA of the CDR3 is TGTGCCAGTAGTATGCGAGCCTCGAACACTGAAGCTTTCTTT. It is translated as CASSMRASNTEAFF.

This chain links TRBV2 with TRBJ1-4; perhaps TRBD1 as D (6 bases). The germline V and J ends were trimmed by 6 bases and 4 bases, with 9 bases remaining between them. The CDR3 consists of 13 residues. Germline CDR1 SNHLY, CDR2 FYNNEI. The CDR3 protein is CASRDSGNEKLFF. In DNA form, the CDR3 reads TGTGCCAGCAGGGACAGCGGTAATGAAAAACTGTTTTTT.

DNA for the CDR3: TGCAGCGCCGAAAAGATCCGGGACAGGGGGCGATTTGTGACTGAAGCTTTCTTT. It translates to CSAEKIRDRGRFVTEAFF. The genes are TRBV29-1 and TRBJ1-1; TRBD1 matches 12 bases. From germline, CDR1 is SQVTM and CDR2 ANQGSEA. Trimming at V came to 7 bases and at J to 5 bases, leaving 20 bases not matched to a gene. The CDR3 is 18 amino acids.

CDR3 protein: CASDQQGDDTEAFF. The DNA of the CDR3 is TGTGCCAGCGACCAGCAGGGGGACGACACTGAAGCTTTCTTT. The genes are TRBV6-6 and TRBJ1-1; 7 nucleotides match TRBD1. Losses at the gene ends were 8 bases for V and 3 bases for J; bases not matched to a gene: 9. CDR1 and CDR2 (germline): MNHNY, SVGAGI (reference sequence). This CDR3 is built from 14 residues.

This clone has just a few counts. The genes are TRBV27 and TRBJ1-6; the D gene is possibly TRBD1 (6 bases). Germline assignment: CDR1 MNHEY and CDR2 SMNVEV (reference sequence). V was trimmed by 2 bases and J by 3 bases, leaving 11 bases between them. The CDR3 contains 16 residues. The CDR3 here is CASSLNRAFYNSPLHF. In nucleotides, the CDR3 is TGTGCCAGCAGTTTAAACAGGGCTTTCTATAATTCACCCCTCCACTTT.

This rearrangement joins TRBV5-5 to TRBJ2-3, with 10 bases matching TRBD2. CDR1 and CDR2 from the germline V gene are SGHKS and YYEKEE (reference sequence). This CDR3 has 18 residues. V dropped 1 base and J dropped 0; count of bases not matched to a gene: 8. The CDR3 is CASSLNSGGSPSTDTQYF. CDR3 coding DNA: TGTGCCAGCAGCTTGAATAGCGGGGGGTCTCCTAGCACAGATACGCAGTATTTT.

V and J are TRBV6-1 and TRBJ1-2; D ambiguous. The CDR3 is 14 amino acids. CDR1 is MNHNS and CDR2 is SASEGT in the germline V gene. Between the trimmed V and J ends, which lost 6 bases and 5 bases, there was a span of 16 bases. The CDR3 nucleotides are TGTGCCAGCAGCAACAGTGGCGCAGGTTATGGCTACACCTTC. It is translated as CASSNSGAGYGYTF.

This rearrangement joins TRBV2 to TRBJ1-2; D call uncertain. This CDR3 is built from 13 residues. Trimming left V 4 bases short and J 6 bases short, with 12 bases between. Germline loops: CDR1 SNHLY, CDR2 FYNNEI. The CDR3 sequence is CASSAAYEDGYTF. For the CDR3, the DNA is TGTGCCAGCAGTGCAGCCTATGAGGATGGCTACACCTTC. Combining the CDR3 with reference TRBV2 and TRBJ1-2 gives the whole variable domain EPEVTQTPSHQVTQMGQEVILRCVPISNHLYFYWYRQILGQKVEFLVSFYNNEISEKSEIFDDQFSVERPDGSNFTLKIRSTKLEDSAMYFCASSAAYEDGYTFGSGTRLTVV.

V usage is TRBV5-6 and J usage is TRBJ2-7; a weak D match, TRBD2 (6 bases). This CDR3 is built from 12 residues. V lost 1 base, J lost 4 bases, and 6 bases lay in between. Looked up from germline, CDR1 is SGHDT and CDR2 is YYEEEE. CDR3 DNA sequence: TGTGCCAGCAGCTTGCGGGGGTACGAGCAGTACTTC. Encoded protein: CASSLRGYEQYF.

The chain joins TRBV5-1 to TRBJ2-2, with D possibly TRBD1 on 5 matching bases. The V and J ends lost 4 bases and 0 bases respectively, with 16 bases between them. The CDR3 runs 17 residues. CDR1 and CDR2 from the germline V gene are SGHRS and YFSETQ. CDR3 loop: CASSPTPDRANTGELFF. The CDR3 DNA is TGCGCCAGCAGCCCAACCCCTGACAGAGCGAACACCGGGGAGCTGTTTTTT.

The gene calls are TRBV5-6 and TRBJ1-2; 7 nucleotides align to TRBD1. Germline CDR1 reads SGHDT; CDR2 reads YYEEEE. This CDR3 region has 14 residues. Trimming removed 4 bases from V and 2 bases from J; junction bases left unmatched: 5. The CDR3: CASSLGTENYGYTF. CDR3 bases: TGTGCCAGCAGCCTAGGGACAGAAAACTATGGCTACACCTTC.

CDR3 amino acids: CASSFLAGASYEQYF. As DNA, the CDR3 is TGTGCCAGCAGCTTCTTAGCGGGTGCCTCCTACGAGCAGTACTTC. The chain joins TRBV7-9 to TRBJ2-7; 7 bases map to TRBD2. Germline V CDR1 and CDR2: SEHNR, FQNEAQ (reference sequence). This CDR3 comprises 15 residues. Germline trimming cut 3 bases from V and 0 bases from J; bases unmatched to any gene: 5.

This clone occurred a few times. The chain links TRBV5-1 to TRBJ1-4, with D tentatively TRBD1 (6 bases). This CDR3 has 13 amino acids. V was trimmed by 4 bases and J by 7 bases, leaving 11 bases between them. Germline values: CDR1 SGHRS, CDR2 YFSETQ. In nucleotides, the CDR3 is TGCGCCAGCAGCGTGGACAGCGGTGAAAAACTGTTTTTT. Protein product: CASSVDSGEKLFF.

The chain has TRBV19 and TRBJ2-7; the match to TRBD2 covers 9 bases. Germline loops: CDR1 LNHDA, CDR2 SQIVND (reference sequence). The V and J ends lost 5 bases and 5 bases, in that order; junction bases with no gene match: 10. This CDR3 region has 15 residues. The CDR3 bases are TGTGCCAGTAGTCTGACGGGACTAGCTCACCACGAGCAGTACTTC. Its translation is CASSLTGLAHHEQYF.

The chain uses TRBV10-3 and TRBJ1-1; D uncertain. V lost 1 base, J lost 5 bases, and 17 bases lay in between. CDR1 and CDR2 from the germline V gene are ENHRY and SYGVKD. The CDR3 runs 16 residues. CDR3 protein: CAISEFGRPGGTEAFF. CDR3 in DNA: TGTGCCATCAGTGAGTTTGGCCGACCGGGTGGAACTGAAGCTTTCTTT.

This clone was detected only once. The genes are TRBV10-3 and TRBJ1-2; TRBD1 matches at 9 bases. Trimming at V came to 6 bases and at J to 8 bases, leaving 4 bases not matched to a gene. Germline V gene data show CDR1 as ENHRY and CDR2 as SYGVKD. CDR3 length equals 12 residues. The DNA of the CDR3 is TGTGCCATCAGGGGACAGGGTGAGGGCTACACCTTC. It encodes CAIRGQGEGYTF.

This clone appeared a single time. V usage is TRBV6-6 and J usage is TRBJ2-2; D remains ambiguous. Germline CDR1 reads MNHNY; CDR2 reads SVGAGI (reference sequence). The CDR3 loop spans 14 amino acids. V was cut by 6 bases and J by 4 bases, with 12 bases left in between. The CDR3 is CASRPTRGTGELFF. CDR3 in DNA: TGTGCCAGCAGACCTACAAGAGGCACCGGGGAGCTGTTTTTT.

This clone has just one count. The same CDR3 is also encoded by other DNA sequences in this sample. This chain joins TRBV7-9 and TRBJ2-5, with 8 bases aligning to TRBD2. Per the germline V gene, CDR1 is SEHNR and CDR2 is FQNEAQ (reference sequence). The CDR3 is made up of 14 amino acids. V lost 2 bases and J lost 5; bases outside the gene matches: 4. The chain's CDR3 is CASSLTGGQETQYF. The CDR3 coding sequence is TGTGCCAGCAGCTTAACGGGAGGGCAGGAGACCCAGTACTTC. Filled out from reference TRBV7-9 and TRBJ2-5, the complete variable domain reads DTGVSQNPRHKITKRGQNVTFRCDPISEHNRLYWYRQTLGQGPEFLTYFQNEAQLEKSRLLSDRFSAERPKGSFSTLEIQRTEQGDSAMYLCASSLTGGQETQYFGPGTRLLVL.

This clone was seen only a few times. This chain connects TRBV7-2 to TRBJ2-7; a possible D gene is TRBD2 (5 bases). CDR3 length: 14 residues. V lost 5 bases, J lost 6 bases, and 17 bases lay in between. Looked up from germline, CDR1 is SGHTA and CDR2 is FQGNSA. CDR3 in amino acids: CASSHQPGEGEQYF. CDR3 bases: TGTGCCAGCAGCCACCAACCAGGCGAGGGCGAGCAGTACTTC.